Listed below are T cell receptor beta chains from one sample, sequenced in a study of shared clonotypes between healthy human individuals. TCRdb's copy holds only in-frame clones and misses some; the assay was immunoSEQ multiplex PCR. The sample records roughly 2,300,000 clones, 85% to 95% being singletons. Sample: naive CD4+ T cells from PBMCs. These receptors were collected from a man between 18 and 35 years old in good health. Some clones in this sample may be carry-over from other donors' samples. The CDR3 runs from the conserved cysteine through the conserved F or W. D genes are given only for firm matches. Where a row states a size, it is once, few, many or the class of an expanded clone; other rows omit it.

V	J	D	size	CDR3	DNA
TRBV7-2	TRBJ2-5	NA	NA	CASSLGGPLRTQYF	TGTGCCAGCAGCTTAGGGGGTCCTTTGAGGACCCAGTACTTC
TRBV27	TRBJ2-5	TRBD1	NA	CASSLSTGATAGQYF	TGTGCCAGCAGTTTGTCGACAGGGGCCACTGCAGGCCAGTACTTC
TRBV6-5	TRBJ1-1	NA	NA	CVAKGGGSEAFF	TGCGTCGCTAAGGGGGGAGGTTCTGAAGCTTTCTTT
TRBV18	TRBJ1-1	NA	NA	CASSPGGRWNTEAFF	TGTGCCAGCTCACCCGGGGGACGATGGAACACTGAAGCTTTCTTT
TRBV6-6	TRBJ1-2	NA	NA	CASRTLRGYGYTF	TGTGCCAGCAGGACCCTTCGTGGCTATGGCTACACCTTC
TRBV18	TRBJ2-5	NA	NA	CASSPPAGQTQETQYF	TGTGCCAGCTCACCACCAGCCGGACAGACCCAAGAGACCCAGTACTTC
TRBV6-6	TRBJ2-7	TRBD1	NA	CASKTGGDGEQYF	TGTGCCAGCAAGACAGGGGGCGACGGCGAGCAGTACTTC
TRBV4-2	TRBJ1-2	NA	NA	CASSQGSSGTLGGYTF	TGTGCCAGCAGCCAAGGAAGTTCCGGGACGCTGGGGGGCTACACCTTC
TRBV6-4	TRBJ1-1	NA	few	CASSVNRNTEAFF	TGTGCCAGCAGTGTGAACAGGAACACTGAAGCTTTCTTT
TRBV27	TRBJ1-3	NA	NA	CASSLTLPGSSGNTIYF	TGTGCCAGCAGTTTAACCCTCCCTGGTAGCTCTGGAAACACCATATATTTT
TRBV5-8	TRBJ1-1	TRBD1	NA	CASPPTDRGRTEAFF	TGTGCCAGCCCCCCGACGGACAGGGGGCGCACTGAAGCTTTCTTT
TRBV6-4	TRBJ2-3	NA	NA	CASSDSGATDTQYF	TGTGCCAGCAGTGACTCCGGTGCCACAGATACGCAGTATTTT
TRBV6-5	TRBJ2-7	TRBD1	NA	CASRRTGPYEQYF	TGTGCCAGCAGGAGGACAGGGCCCTACGAGCAGTACTTC
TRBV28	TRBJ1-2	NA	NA	CASSFSGSGYGYTF	TGTGCCAGCAGTTTCTCGGGATCGGGCTATGGCTACACCTTC
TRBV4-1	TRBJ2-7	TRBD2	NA	CASSQGGGGPYEQYF	TGCGCCAGCAGCCAAGGCGGGGGAGGACCCTACGAGCAGTACTTC
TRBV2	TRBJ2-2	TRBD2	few	CASSALAGANTGELFF	TGTGCCAGCAGTGCCCTAGCGGGAGCGAACACCGGGGAGCTGTTTTTT
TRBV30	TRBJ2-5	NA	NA	CAWSVDGGETQYF	TGTGCCTGGAGTGTAGATGGAGGGGAGACCCAGTACTTC
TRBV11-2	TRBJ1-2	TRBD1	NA	CASSSRQGVGYTF	TGTGCCAGCAGCTCGCGACAGGGGGTTGGCTACACCTTC
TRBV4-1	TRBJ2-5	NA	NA	CASSPPPRQLQETQYF	TGCGCCAGCAGCCCCCCTCCGAGACAGCTTCAAGAGACCCAGTACTTC
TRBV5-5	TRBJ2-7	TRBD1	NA	CASSLLRTGIYEQYF	TGTGCCAGCAGCTTGTTAAGGACAGGGATCTACGAGCAGTACTTC
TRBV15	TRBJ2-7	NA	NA	CATSRDKYEQYF	TGTGCCACCAGCAGAGACAAATACGAGCAGTACTTC